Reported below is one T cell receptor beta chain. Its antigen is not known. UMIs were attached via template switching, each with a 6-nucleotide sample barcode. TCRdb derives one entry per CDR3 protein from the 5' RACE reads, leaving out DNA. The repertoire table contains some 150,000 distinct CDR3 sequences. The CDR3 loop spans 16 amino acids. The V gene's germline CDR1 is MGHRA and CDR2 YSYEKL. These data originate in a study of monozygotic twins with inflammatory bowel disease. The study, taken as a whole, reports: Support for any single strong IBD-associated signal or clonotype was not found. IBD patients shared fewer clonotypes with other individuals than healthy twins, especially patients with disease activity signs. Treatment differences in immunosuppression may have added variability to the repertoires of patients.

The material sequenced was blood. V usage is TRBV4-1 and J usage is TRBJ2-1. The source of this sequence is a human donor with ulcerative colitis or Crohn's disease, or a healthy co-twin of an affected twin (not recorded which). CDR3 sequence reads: CASSRTRPGSYNEQFF.